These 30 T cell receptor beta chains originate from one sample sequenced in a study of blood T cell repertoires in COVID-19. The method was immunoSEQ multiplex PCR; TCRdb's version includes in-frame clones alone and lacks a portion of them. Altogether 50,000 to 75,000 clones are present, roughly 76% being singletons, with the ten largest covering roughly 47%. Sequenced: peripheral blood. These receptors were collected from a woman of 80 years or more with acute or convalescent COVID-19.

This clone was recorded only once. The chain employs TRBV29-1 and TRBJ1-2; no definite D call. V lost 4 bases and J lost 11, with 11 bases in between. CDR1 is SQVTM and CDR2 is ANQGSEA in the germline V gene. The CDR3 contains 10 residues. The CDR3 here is CSVAGREYTF. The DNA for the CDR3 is TGCAGCGTTGCCGGGCGGGAGTACACCTTC.

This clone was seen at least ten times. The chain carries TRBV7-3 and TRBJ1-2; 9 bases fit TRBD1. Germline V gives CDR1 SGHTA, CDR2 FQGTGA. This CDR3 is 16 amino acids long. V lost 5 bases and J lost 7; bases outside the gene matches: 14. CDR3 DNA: TGTGCCAGCAGCCAAGACGGGGGGACAGGGATGGTTGGCTACACCTTC. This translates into CASSQDGGTGMVGYTF.

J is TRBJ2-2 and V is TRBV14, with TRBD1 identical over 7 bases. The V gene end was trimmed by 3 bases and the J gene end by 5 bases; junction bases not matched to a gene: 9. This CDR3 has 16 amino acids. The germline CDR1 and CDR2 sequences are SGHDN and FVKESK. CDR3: CASSQESGGITGELFF. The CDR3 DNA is TGTGCCAGCAGCCAGGAGTCAGGGGGTATTACCGGGGAGCTGTTTTTT.

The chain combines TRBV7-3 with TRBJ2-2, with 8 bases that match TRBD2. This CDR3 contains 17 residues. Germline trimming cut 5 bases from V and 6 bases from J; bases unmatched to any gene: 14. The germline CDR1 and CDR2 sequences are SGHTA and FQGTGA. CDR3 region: CASSPITSVGRAGELFF. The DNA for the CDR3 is TGTGCCAGCAGCCCCATAACTAGCGTCGGGAGGGCCGGGGAGCTGTTTTTT.

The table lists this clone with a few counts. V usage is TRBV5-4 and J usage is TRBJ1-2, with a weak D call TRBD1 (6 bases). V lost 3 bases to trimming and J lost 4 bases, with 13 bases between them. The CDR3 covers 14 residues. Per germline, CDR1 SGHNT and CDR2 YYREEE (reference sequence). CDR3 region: CASSSKDSLYGYTF. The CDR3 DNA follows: TGTGCCAGCAGCTCAAAGGACAGCCTCTATGGCTACACCTTC.

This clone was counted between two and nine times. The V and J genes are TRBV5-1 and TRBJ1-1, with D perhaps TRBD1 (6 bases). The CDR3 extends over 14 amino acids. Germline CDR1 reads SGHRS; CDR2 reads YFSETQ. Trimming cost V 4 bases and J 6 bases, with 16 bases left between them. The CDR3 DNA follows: TGCGCCAGCAGCCGCGGGTCAACAGGGTCTGAAGCTTTCTTT. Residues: CASSRGSTGSEAFF. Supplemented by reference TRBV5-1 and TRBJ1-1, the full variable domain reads KAGVTQTPRYLIKTRGQQVTLSCSPISGHRSVSWYQQTPGQGLQFLFEYFSETQRNKGNFPGRFSGRQFSNSRSEMNVSTLELGDSALYLCASSRGSTGSEAFFGQGTRLTVV.

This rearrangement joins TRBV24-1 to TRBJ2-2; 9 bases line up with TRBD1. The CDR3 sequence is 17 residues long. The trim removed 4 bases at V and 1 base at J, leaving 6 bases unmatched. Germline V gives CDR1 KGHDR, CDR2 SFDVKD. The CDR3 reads CATSDPGGQGNTGELFF. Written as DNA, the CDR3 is TGTGCCACCAGTGACCCTGGGGGACAGGGGAACACCGGGGAGCTGTTTTTT.

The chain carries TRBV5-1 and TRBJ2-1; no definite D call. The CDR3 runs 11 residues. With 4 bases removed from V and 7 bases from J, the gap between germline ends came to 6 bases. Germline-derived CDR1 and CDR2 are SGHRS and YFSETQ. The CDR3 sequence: CASSGSNEQFF. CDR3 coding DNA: TGCGCCAGCAGCGGCTCTAATGAGCAGTTCTTC. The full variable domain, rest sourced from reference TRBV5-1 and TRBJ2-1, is KAGVTQTPRYLIKTRGQQVTLSCSPISGHRSVSWYQQTPGQGLQFLFEYFSETQRNKGNFPGRFSGRQFSNSRSEMNVSTLELGDSALYLCASSGSNEQFFGPGTRLTVL.

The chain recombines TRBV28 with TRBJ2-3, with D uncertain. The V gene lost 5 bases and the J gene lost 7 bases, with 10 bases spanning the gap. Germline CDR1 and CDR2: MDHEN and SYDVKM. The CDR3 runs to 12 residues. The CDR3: CASSPRGHTQYF. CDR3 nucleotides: TGTGCCAGCAGTCCCCGAGGTCATACGCAGTATTTT.

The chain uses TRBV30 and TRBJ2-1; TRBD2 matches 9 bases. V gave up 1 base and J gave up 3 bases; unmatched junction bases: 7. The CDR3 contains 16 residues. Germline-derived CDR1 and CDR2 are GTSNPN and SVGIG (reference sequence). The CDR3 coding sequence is TGTGCCTGGAGTGAAGAAGCGGGGGGACTCTACAATGAGCAGTTCTTC. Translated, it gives CAWSEEAGGLYNEQFF.

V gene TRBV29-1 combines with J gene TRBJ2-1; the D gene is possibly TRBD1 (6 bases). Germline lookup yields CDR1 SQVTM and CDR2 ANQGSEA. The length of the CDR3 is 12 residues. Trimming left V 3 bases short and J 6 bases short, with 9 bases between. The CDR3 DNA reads TGCAGCGTTGAGCAGGGGCCCAATGAGCAGTTCTTC. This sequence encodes CSVEQGPNEQFF.

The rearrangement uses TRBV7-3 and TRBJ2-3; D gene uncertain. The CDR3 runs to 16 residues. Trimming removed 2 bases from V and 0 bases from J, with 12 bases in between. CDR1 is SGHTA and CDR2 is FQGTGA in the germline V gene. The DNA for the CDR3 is TGTGCCAGCAGCTTATCTCCTTTCCCTAGCACAGATACGCAGTATTTT. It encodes CASSLSPFPSTDTQYF.

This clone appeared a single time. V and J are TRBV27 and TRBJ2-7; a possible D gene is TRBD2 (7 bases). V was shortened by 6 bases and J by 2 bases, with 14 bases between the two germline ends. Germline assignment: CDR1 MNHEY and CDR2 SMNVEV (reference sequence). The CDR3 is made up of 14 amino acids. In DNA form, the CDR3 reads TGTGCCAGCAGCCCCGTCGGGGGGCCCTACGAGCAGTACTTC. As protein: CASSPVGGPYEQYF.

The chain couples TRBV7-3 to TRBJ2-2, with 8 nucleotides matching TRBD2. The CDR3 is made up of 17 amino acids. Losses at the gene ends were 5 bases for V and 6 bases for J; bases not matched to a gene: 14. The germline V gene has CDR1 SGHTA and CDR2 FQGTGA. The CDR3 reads CASSLTPRGTRPGELFF. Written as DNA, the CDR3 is TGTGCCAGCAGCCTCACCCCGCGGGGGACTAGACCCGGGGAGCTGTTTTTT.

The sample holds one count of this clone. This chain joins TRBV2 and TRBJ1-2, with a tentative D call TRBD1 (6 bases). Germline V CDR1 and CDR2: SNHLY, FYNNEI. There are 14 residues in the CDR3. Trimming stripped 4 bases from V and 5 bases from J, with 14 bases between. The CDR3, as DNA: TGTGCCAGCAGTGCTAGGGGGTTAATTTATGGCTACACCTTC. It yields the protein CASSARGLIYGYTF. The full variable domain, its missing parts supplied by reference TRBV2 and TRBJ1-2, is EPEVTQTPSHQVTQMGQEVILRCVPISNHLYFYWYRQILGQKVEFLVSFYNNEISEKSEIFDDQFSVERPDGSNFTLKIRSTKLEDSAMYFCASSARGLIYGYTFGSGTRLTVV.

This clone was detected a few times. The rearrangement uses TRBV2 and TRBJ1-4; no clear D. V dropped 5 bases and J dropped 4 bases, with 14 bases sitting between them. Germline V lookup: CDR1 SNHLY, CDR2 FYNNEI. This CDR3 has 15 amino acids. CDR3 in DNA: TGTGCCAGCAGTAGAGAGGGCCCTGTTAATGAAAAACTGTTTTTT. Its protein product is CASSREGPVNEKLFF. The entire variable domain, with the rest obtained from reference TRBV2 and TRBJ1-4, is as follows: EPEVTQTPSHQVTQMGQEVILRCVPISNHLYFYWYRQILGQKVEFLVSFYNNEISEKSEIFDDQFSVERPDGSNFTLKIRSTKLEDSAMYFCASSREGPVNEKLFFGSGTQLSVL.

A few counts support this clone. DNA of the CDR3: TGTGCCAGCAGTGTACCGGGACATAGCTCTGGAAACACCATATATTTT. Encoded protein: CASSVPGHSSGNTIYF. The V gene is TRBV28, the J gene TRBJ1-3; possible D gene TRBD1, 6 bases. Germline values: CDR1 MDHEN, CDR2 SYDVKM. The V end lost 5 bases, the J end lost 0 bases, and 14 bases lay between the germline ends. The CDR3 has 16 amino acids.

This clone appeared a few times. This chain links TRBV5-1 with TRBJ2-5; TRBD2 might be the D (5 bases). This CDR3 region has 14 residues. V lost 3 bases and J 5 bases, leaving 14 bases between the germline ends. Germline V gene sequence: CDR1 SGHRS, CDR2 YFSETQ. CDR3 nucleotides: TGCGCCAGCAGCTATTCGGACGGCGGGGAGACCCAGTACTTC. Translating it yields CASSYSDGGETQYF.

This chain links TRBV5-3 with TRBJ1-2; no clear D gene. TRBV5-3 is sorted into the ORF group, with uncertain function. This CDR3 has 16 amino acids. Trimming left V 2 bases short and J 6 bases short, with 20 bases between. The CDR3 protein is CARSFPPVEGVDGYTF. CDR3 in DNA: TGTGCCAGAAGCTTCCCCCCCGTTGAGGGCGTGGATGGCTACACCTTC.

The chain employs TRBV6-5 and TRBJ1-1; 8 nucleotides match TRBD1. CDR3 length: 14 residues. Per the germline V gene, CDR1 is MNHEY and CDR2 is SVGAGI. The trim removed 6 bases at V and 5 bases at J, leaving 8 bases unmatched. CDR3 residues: CASSRQGIDTEAFF. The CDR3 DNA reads TGTGCCAGCAGCCGACAGGGGATCGATACTGAAGCTTTCTTT.

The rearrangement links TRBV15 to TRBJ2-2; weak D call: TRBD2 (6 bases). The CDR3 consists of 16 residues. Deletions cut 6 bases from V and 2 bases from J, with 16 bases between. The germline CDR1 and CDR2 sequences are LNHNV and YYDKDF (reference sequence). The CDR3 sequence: CATRGSAGKNTGELFF. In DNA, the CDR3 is TGTGCCACCAGAGGTTCCGCGGGAAAAAACACCGGGGAGCTGTTTTTT. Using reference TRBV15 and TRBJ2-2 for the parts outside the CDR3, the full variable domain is DAMVIQNPRYQVTQFGKPVTLSCSQTLNHNVMYWYQQKSSQAPKLLFHYYDKDFNNEADTPDNFQSRRPNTSFCFLDIRSPGLGDTAMYLCATRGSAGKNTGELFFGEGSRLTVL.

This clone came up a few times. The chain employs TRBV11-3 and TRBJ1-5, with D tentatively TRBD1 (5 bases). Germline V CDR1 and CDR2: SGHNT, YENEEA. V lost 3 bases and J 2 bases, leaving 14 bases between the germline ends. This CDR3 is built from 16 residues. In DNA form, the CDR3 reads TGTGCCAGCAGCTTGGGAGGGCAGGGAGGCAATCAGCCCCAGCATTTT. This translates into CASSLGGQGGNQPQHF.

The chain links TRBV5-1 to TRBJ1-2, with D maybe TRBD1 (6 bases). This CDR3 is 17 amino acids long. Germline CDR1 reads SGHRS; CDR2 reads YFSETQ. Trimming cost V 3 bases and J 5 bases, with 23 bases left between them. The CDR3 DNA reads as TGCGCCAGCAGCTGGAGGGAGGGGGACGATAGGGAATATGGCTACACCTTC. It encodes CASSWREGDDREYGYTF.

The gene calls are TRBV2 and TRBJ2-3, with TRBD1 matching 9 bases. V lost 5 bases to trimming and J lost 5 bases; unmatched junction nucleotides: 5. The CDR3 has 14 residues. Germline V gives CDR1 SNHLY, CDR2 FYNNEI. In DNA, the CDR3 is TGTGCCAGCAGTTCACAGGGGGCGGAAGATACGCAGTATTTT. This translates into CASSSQGAEDTQYF.

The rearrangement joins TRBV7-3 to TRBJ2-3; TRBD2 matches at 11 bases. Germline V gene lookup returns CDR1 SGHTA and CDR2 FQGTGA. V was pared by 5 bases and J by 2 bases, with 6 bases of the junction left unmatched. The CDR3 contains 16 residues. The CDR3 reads CASSPGTSGYTDTQYF. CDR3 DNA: TGTGCCAGCAGCCCGGGGACTAGCGGTTACACAGATACGCAGTATTTT. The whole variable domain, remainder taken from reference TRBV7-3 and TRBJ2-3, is GAGVSQTPSNKVTEKGKYVELRCDPISGHTALYWYRQSLGQGPEFLIYFQGTGAADDSGLPNDRFFAVRPEGSVSTLKIQRTERGDSAVYLCASSPGTSGYTDTQYFGPGTRLTVL.

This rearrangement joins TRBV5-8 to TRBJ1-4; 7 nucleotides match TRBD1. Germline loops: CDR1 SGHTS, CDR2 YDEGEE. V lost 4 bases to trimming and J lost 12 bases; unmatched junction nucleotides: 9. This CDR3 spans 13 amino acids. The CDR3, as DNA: TGTGCCAGCAGCCTCGAGACAGGGATGGAACTGTTTTTT. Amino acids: CASSLETGMELFF.

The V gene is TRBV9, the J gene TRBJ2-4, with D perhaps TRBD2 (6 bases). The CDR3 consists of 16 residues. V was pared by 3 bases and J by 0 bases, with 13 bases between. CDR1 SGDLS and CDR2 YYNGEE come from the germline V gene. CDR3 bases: TGTGCCAGCAGCGGGGAGGACGGGTTAGCCAAAAACATTCAGTACTTC. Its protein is CASSGEDGLAKNIQYF.

This CDR3 reads CATSKQSSYNSPLHF. The DNA for the CDR3 is TGTGCCACCAGTAAACAGAGCTCCTATAATTCACCCCTCCACTTT. The chain combines TRBV19 with TRBJ1-6; D is unclear. V was cut by 10 bases and J by 0 bases, with 13 bases left in between. The CDR3 consists of 15 residues. Germline CDR1 is LNHDA and CDR2 is SQIVND (reference sequence).

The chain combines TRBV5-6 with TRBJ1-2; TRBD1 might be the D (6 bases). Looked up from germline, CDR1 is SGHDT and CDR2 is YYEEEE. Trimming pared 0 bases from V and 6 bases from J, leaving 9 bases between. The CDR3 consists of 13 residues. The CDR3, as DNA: TGTGCCAGCAGCTTGGGCGGGGGCGATGGCTACACCTTC. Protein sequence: CASSLGGGDGYTF.

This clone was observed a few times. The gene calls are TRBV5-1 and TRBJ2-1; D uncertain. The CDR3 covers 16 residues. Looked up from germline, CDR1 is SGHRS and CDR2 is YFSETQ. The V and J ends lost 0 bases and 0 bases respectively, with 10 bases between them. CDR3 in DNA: TGCGCCAGCAGCTTGGATCCCCCTGTCTCCTACAATGAGCAGTTCTTC. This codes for CASSLDPPVSYNEQFF.